This T cell receptor beta chain originates from a study of response to subunit inactivated influenza vaccine. Trimming took 7 bases from V and 3 from J; bases not matched to a gene: 5. Germline V gene sequence: CDR1 MNHNS, CDR2 SASEGT. The CDR3 extends over 14 amino acids. MiXCR, run by TCRdb on the RT-PCR reads, gives a single entry per CDR3 protein. The table records about 570,000 distinct CDR3 sequences, approximately 11% of them present only once. This sample was shared with a second study, whose subject was T cells expressing NK-cell markers. This second study notes: TCR beta cDNA was generated via 5'RACE template switching incorporating UMIs. In sorted CD3+CD56+NKG2C+, CD3+CD56+NKG2C- and CD3+CD56-NKG2C+ T cells, TCR beta repertoires were obtained. In the group of eight sequenced donors, seven were HCMV-seropositive and one was seronegative. The CD3+CD56-NKG2C+ fraction of several donors was also led by these clonotypes.

The receptor was isolated from a man aged 50-59 years who received an inactivated influenza vaccine. The sample consisted of PBMCs from blood, taken on the day of vaccination. This chain uses TRBV6-1 with TRBJ2-2; 7 bases agree with TRBD2. The CDR3 sequence: CASTGTTDTGELFF. The CDR3 region has the DNA TGTGCCAGCACCGGGACTACAGACACCGGGGAGCTGTTTTTT.